This record concerns one T cell receptor (beta chain) sequence. This sample stems from a study of blood T cell repertoires in COVID-19. Study information: Samples came from the United States, Italy and Spain, spanning acute and convalescent COVID-19. Nucleic acid was either cDNA or gDNA, and it came from T cells, B-cell-depleted T cells, or PBMCs.

There are 14 residues in the CDR3. The V end lost 7 bases, the J end lost 1 base, and 13 bases lay between the germline ends. Per the germline V gene, CDR1 is SNHLY and CDR2 is FYNNEI. Source study methods: Estimation of nucleated cell counts relied on the amplification of reference gene primers. This table comes from immunoSEQ multiplex PCR, and its TCRdb copy is limited to in-frame clones, with some not included. Clonal size and the V and J genes are those of that table, whereas D and trimming came from the DNA. The profile covers almost 90,000 clones, with approximately 88% appearing a single time and over 8.5% taken by the ten largest.

The receptor was isolated from an elderly man with acute or convalescent COVID-19. The chain carries TRBV2 and TRBJ1-1; D perhaps matches TRBD1 (6 bases). Sample: peripheral blood. CDR3 amino acids: CASIPGTRNTEAFF. Written as DNA, the CDR3 is TGTGCCAGCATACCCGGGACACGGAACACTGAAGCTTTCTTT.